This T cell receptor beta chain is from a study of radiotherapy plus CTLA-4 blockade in lung cancer. Study results and caveats: There was expansion of tumor-derived TCR clones in blood after radiotherapy plus ipilimumab.

Clones were sequenced by immunoSEQ multiplex PCR, and TCRdb holds only the in-frame ones, with some missing. The sample contains around 91,000 clones, 88% of which appear only once. In the case of this clone: Antigen: not known.

Deletions cut 6 bases from V and 6 bases from J, with 15 bases between. Germline CDR1 reads SNHLY; CDR2 reads FYNNEI. This CDR3 has 13 residues. The sequence was obtained from a human donor with non-small cell lung cancer that progressed on radiotherapy plus ipilimumab. This chain connects TRBV2 to TRBJ2-7; no clear D. Sequences were derived from peripheral blood, sampled from a patient treated with radiotherapy plus ipilimumab. CDR3 DNA sequence: TGTGCCAGCAGCTGGACGAGTGTGAGCGAGCAGTACTTC. Translating it yields CASSWTSVSEQYF.